This entry lists 17 T cell receptor beta chains sequenced from one sample in a study of blood T cell repertoires in COVID-19. Some clones are missing from TCRdb's copy, which holds only in-frame ones; the method was immunoSEQ multiplex PCR. The table includes 250,000 to 350,000 clones, more than 70% detected once. The specimen was peripheral blood. All receptors derive from a woman between 25 and 40 years old who had recovered from COVID-19.

V gene TRBV29-1 combines with J gene TRBJ2-1, with D perhaps TRBD2 (6 bases). V was cut by 6 bases and J by 7 bases, with 16 bases left in between. CDR3 length: 13 amino acids. Germline V gives CDR1 SQVTM, CDR2 ANQGSEA. The CDR3 region is CSVGSRGINEQFF. The CDR3 DNA reads TGCAGCGTGGGTAGCCGGGGGATTAATGAGCAGTTCTTC.

This clone appeared a few times. J is TRBJ1-1 and V is TRBV5-4; D possibly corresponds to TRBD1 (6 bases). CDR1 is SGHNT and CDR2 is YYREEE in the germline V gene (reference sequence). Between the trimmed V and J ends, which lost 4 bases and 5 bases, there was a span of 15 bases. The CDR3 consists of 14 residues. Here the CDR3 DNA reads TGTGCCAGCAGCCCAGTCCCTAGGGGGACTGAAGCTTTCTTT. The encoded protein is CASSPVPRGTEAFF.

This clone has only one observation. The J gene is TRBJ2-3, the V gene TRBV28; D is perhaps TRBD2 (5 bases). Per germline, CDR1 MDHEN and CDR2 SYDVKM. V was clipped by 7 bases and J by 0 bases, with 17 bases between them. This CDR3 has 16 amino acids. This chain's CDR3 is CASTRWRTPSTDTQYF. CDR3 bases: TGTGCCAGCACCCGGTGGAGGACCCCTAGCACAGATACGCAGTATTTT.

This chain joins TRBV7-3 and TRBJ2-1; TRBD2 matches at 12 bases. J gave up 9 bases and V 5 bases, and 11 bases lay outside the gene matches. The CDR3 consists of 16 residues. Germline assignment: CDR1 SGHTA and CDR2 FQGTGA. The CDR3, as DNA: TGTGCCAGCAGCCCTAGCGGGGGGGTCGCCGGAAGTGAGCAGTTCTTC. Encoded protein: CASSPSGGVAGSEQFF.

The chain carries TRBV3-1 (or the pseudogene TRBV3-2) and TRBJ1-6; D is possibly TRBD1 (5 bases). The CDR3 covers 14 residues. Trimming took off 4 bases at V and 7 bases at J, with 11 bases between the two ends. Germline CDR1 reads LGHDT; CDR2 reads YNNKEL (reference sequence). The CDR3 nucleotides read TGTGCCAGCAGCCCGACAGAGGCGAATTCACCCCTCCACTTT. Residues: CASSPTEANSPLHF.

This chain uses TRBV5-1 with TRBJ2-1, with 9 bases identical to TRBD1. Germline CDR1 and CDR2: SGHRS and YFSETQ. J gave up 7 bases and V 3 bases, and 11 bases lay outside the gene matches. The CDR3 totals 16 residues. CDR3 in DNA: TGCGCCAGCAGCTCACTAACGGGACAGGGAAAGAATGAGCAGTTCTTC. It is translated as CASSSLTGQGKNEQFF.

The chain recombines TRBV12-5 with TRBJ2-1; TRBD1 matches 7 bases. From germline, CDR1 is LGHNT and CDR2 FRNRAP. This CDR3 has 13 amino acids. Trimming removed 6 bases from V and 4 bases from J; junction bases left unmatched: 3. CDR3 DNA sequence: TGTGCTAGTGGGGGACAGACATACAATGAGCAGTTCTTC. It codes for CASGGQTYNEQFF.

The chain is built from TRBV12-3 or TRBV12-4 and TRBJ2-7; 7 positions agree with TRBD1. The CDR3 runs to 13 residues. V lost 6 bases, J lost 4 bases, and 6 bases stayed unmatched. Here the CDR3 DNA reads TGTGCCAGCAGCCCGACAGGGCCATACGAGCAGTACTTC. This encodes CASSPTGPYEQYF.

The rearrangement uses TRBV19 and TRBJ1-5; D gene unclear. Germline values: CDR1 LNHDA, CDR2 SQIVND (reference sequence). V was shortened by 7 bases and J by 4 bases, with 11 bases between the two germline ends. The CDR3 length is 13 residues. This CDR3 is CASNGRDNQPQHF. The DNA of the CDR3 is TGTGCCAGTAATGGGAGGGATAATCAGCCCCAGCATTTT.

This clone was seen more than once but under ten times. The V call is TRBV7-9, the J call TRBJ2-1, with D possibly matching TRBD2 (5 bases). This CDR3 has 17 amino acids. Germline-derived CDR1 and CDR2 are SEHNR and FQNEAQ (reference sequence). Trimming took 3 bases from V and 4 from J, leaving 19 bases between them. The CDR3 loop reads CASSFGLLATSYNEQFF. CDR3 coding DNA: TGTGCCAGCAGCTTCGGACTGCTGGCTACGTCATACAATGAGCAGTTCTTC.

V gene TRBV29-1 combines with J gene TRBJ1-1; weak D call: TRBD1 (6 bases). CDR1 and CDR2 (germline): SQVTM, ANQGSEA. The CDR3 extends over 13 amino acids. The ends were cut back, 5 bases at V and 4 bases at J, with 14 bases in the middle. The CDR3 sequence is CSVHGTSGTEAFF. CDR3 nucleotide sequence: TGCAGCGTTCACGGGACATCCGGCACTGAAGCTTTCTTT.

This chain links TRBV7-3 with TRBJ2-1, with 14 bases aligning to TRBD2. Germline assignment: CDR1 SGHTA and CDR2 FQGTGA. CDR3 length equals 16 residues. Unmatched junction bases numbered 4, after V lost 1 base and J lost 8 bases. CDR3 in amino acids: CASSLMPGLAGDEQFF. The CDR3 region has the DNA TGTGCCAGCAGCTTAATGCCGGGACTAGCGGGGGATGAGCAGTTCTTC.

This chain links TRBV5-1 with TRBJ2-3; 10 bases line up with TRBD2. CDR3 length: 16 amino acids. Trimming cost V 4 bases and J 0 bases; bases outside gene matches: 5. CDR1 and CDR2 from the germline V gene are SGHRS and YFSETQ. CDR3 sequence reads: CASSLGTSASTDTQYF. The CDR3 region has the DNA TGCGCCAGCAGCCTCGGGACTAGCGCTAGCACAGATACGCAGTATTTT.

V usage is TRBV18 and J usage is TRBJ1-6; TRBD1 is a possible D gene (5 bases). V was pared by 0 bases and J by 8 bases, with 11 bases between. Germline V gene lookup returns CDR1 KGHSH and CDR2 LQKENI. This CDR3 region has 15 residues. In DNA, the CDR3 is TGTGCCAGCTCACCACCGAGCGGGGGTTATTCACCCCTCCACTTT. The encoded protein is CASSPPSGGYSPLHF. Full variable domain (missing parts from reference TRBV18 and TRBJ1-6): NAGVMQNPRHLVRRRGQEARLRCSPMKGHSHVYWYRQLPEEGLKFMVYLQKENIIDESGMPKERFSAEFPKEGPSILRIQQVVRGDSAAYFCASSPPSGGYSPLHFGNGTRLTVT.

V and J are TRBV4-3 and TRBJ2-7; D may be TRBD1 (6 bases). The germline V and J ends were trimmed by 0 bases and 0 bases, with 15 bases remaining between them. This CDR3 has 17 residues. Germline V lookup: CDR1 LGHNA, CDR2 YSLEER. The CDR3, as DNA: TGCGCCAGCAGCCAAGAATTTATCGGGACACCCTCCTACGAGCAGTACTTC. Translated: CASSQEFIGTPSYEQYF.

The V and J genes are TRBV4-1 and TRBJ2-3, with TRBD1 matching 9 bases. Germline CDR1 reads MGHRA; CDR2 reads YSYEKL. V trimming: 5 bases; J trimming: 5 bases; junction bases outside the gene matches: 8. This CDR3 contains 15 residues. Here the CDR3 DNA reads TGCGCCAGCAGCATTGGGACAGGGAGGGAAGATACGCAGTATTTT. Translation gives CASSIGTGREDTQYF.

The genes are TRBV5-5 and TRBJ2-3; 12 bases are shared with TRBD1. This CDR3 spans 20 amino acids. CDR1 is SGHKS and CDR2 is YYEKEE in the germline V gene (reference sequence). Trimming at V came to 0 bases and at J to 4 bases, leaving 15 bases not matched to a gene. The CDR3 loop reads CASSLASGQGAPGRPDTQYF. The CDR3 region has the DNA TGTGCCAGCAGCTTGGCCTCGGGACAGGGGGCGCCGGGTCGCCCAGATACGCAGTATTTT.